The 28 T cell receptor beta chains below were found in one sample sequenced in a study of blood T cell repertoires in COVID-19. Assay used: immunoSEQ multiplex PCR; TCRdb lists only in-frame clones, some missing. This repertoire shows about 420,000 clones, about 87% found once; its top ten account for roughly 0.76%. Sequenced sample: peripheral blood. The receptors come from a man between 18 and 29 years old with COVID-19, enrolled during active disease.

The V call is TRBV3-1 (or the pseudogene TRBV3-2), the J call TRBJ2-7, with TRBD2 matching over 10 bases. The CDR3 is made up of 16 amino acids. Unmatched junction bases numbered 12, after V lost 4 bases and J lost 6 bases. Germline V CDR1 and CDR2: LGHDT, YNNKEL (reference sequence). CDR3 DNA: TGTGCCAGCAGCCCCCGGGGAGCGGGGGGGCTCCTCGAGCAGTACTTC. Amino acid sequence: CASSPRGAGGLLEQYF.

V usage is TRBV5-3 and J usage is TRBJ2-5; TRBD2 matches at 16 bases. TRBV5-3 counts as an open reading frame of uncertain function. The CDR3 has 20 residues. V trimming: 7 bases; J trimming: 4 bases; junction bases outside the gene matches: 19. The CDR3 nucleotides are TGTGCCAGATGTCTTCGGTACGTGGGACTAGCGGGAGGGTTCGGAGAGACCCAGTACTTC. This translates into CARCLRYVGLAGGFGETQYF.

This clone was recorded only once. The chain carries TRBV7-8 and TRBJ2-5; D possibly corresponds to TRBD1 (5 bases). The V gene's germline CDR1 is SGHVS and CDR2 FQNEAQ. The V gene lost 5 bases and the J gene lost 5 bases, with 15 bases spanning the gap. This CDR3 spans 14 amino acids. CDR3 in amino acids: CASSQQVGRETQYF. DNA of the CDR3: TGTGCCAGCAGCCAACAGGTGGGGCGGGAGACCCAGTACTTC.

The rearrangement joins TRBV30 to TRBJ1-6; D possibly corresponds to TRBD1 (5 bases). Trimming removed 3 bases at V and 7 bases at J, with 19 bases between. The CDR3 is made up of 16 amino acids. Germline CDR1 is GTSNPN and CDR2 is SVGIG (reference sequence). For the CDR3, the DNA is TGTGCCTGGAGGGTTCGGGGGGTCCCACGCAATTCACCCCTCCACTTT. Translating gives CAWRVRGVPRNSPLHF.

The rearrangement links TRBV18 to TRBJ1-1; 7 nucleotides align to TRBD1. The junction had 9 bases not matched to a gene; V was cut back by 5 bases and J by 3 bases. The CDR3 is 15 amino acids. Germline CDR1 reads KGHSH; CDR2 reads LQKENI. This chain's CDR3 is CASSNRQGGDTEAFF. For the CDR3, the DNA is TGTGCCAGCTCAAATCGACAGGGAGGTGACACTGAAGCTTTCTTT.

The chain combines TRBV7-9 with TRBJ1-4, with no clear D. The CDR3 extends over 17 amino acids. Trimming stripped 5 bases from V and 2 bases from J, with 18 bases between. Per the germline V gene, CDR1 is SEHNR and CDR2 is FQNEAQ (reference sequence). CDR3: CASSPHPSAGTNEKLFF. The DNA for the CDR3 is TGTGCCAGCAGCCCACACCCCTCGGCAGGTACTAATGAAAAACTGTTTTTT.

The chain recombines TRBV18 with TRBJ2-7; 7 bases fit TRBD1. V was pared by 8 bases and J by 4 bases, with 11 bases of the junction left unmatched. This CDR3 spans 14 amino acids. Germline V gives CDR1 KGHSH, CDR2 LQKENI. The CDR3 DNA follows: TGTGCCAGCCGCGGGCAGGGGGATGGATACGAGCAGTACTTC. Encoded protein: CASRGQGDGYEQYF.

In its sample, this clone was seen once. V usage is TRBV6-5 and J usage is TRBJ1-6; 7 bases are shared with TRBD1. CDR3 length: 15 residues. Germline V gives CDR1 MNHEY, CDR2 SVGAGI. The V gene end was trimmed by 0 bases and the J gene end by 6 bases; junction bases not matched to a gene: 2. CDR3 DNA sequence: TGTGCCAGCAGTTACTCCCAGGGGGGTAATTCACCCCTCCACTTT. This gives the protein CASSYSQGGNSPLHF.

The rearrangement links TRBV2 to TRBJ1-6; D is ambiguous. V lost 1 base, J lost 10 bases, and 14 bases lay in between. Germline V CDR1 and CDR2: SNHLY, FYNNEI. This CDR3 region has 15 residues. CDR3 residues: CASSEGSLWRSPLHF. CDR3 nucleotides: TGTGCCAGCAGTGAAGGGAGCCTTTGGCGGTCACCCCTCCACTTT.

A few counts support this clone. The J gene is TRBJ2-7, the V gene TRBV18, with 8 bases aligning to TRBD1. The length of the CDR3 is 15 residues. The germline CDR1 and CDR2 sequences are KGHSH and LQKENI. The V gene end was trimmed by 6 bases and the J gene end by 2 bases; junction bases not matched to a gene: 9. This CDR3 is CASSPNRGSTYEQYF. CDR3 sequence (DNA): TGTGCCAGCTCGCCGAACAGGGGGTCGACCTACGAGCAGTACTTC.

The rearrangement joins TRBV6-5 to TRBJ2-2; 10 nucleotides align to TRBD2. V trimming: 1 base; J trimming: 5 bases; junction bases outside the gene matches: 4. Germline CDR1 and CDR2: MNHEY and SVGAGI. The CDR3 totals 16 residues. The DNA of the CDR3 is TGTGCCAGCAGTTACTACCTAGCGGGGGTGACCGGGGAGCTGTTTTTT. Protein: CASSYYLAGVTGELFF.

The chain recombines TRBV3-1 (or the pseudogene TRBV3-2) with TRBJ2-3; unclear D gene. This CDR3 region has 18 residues. V was pared by 2 bases and J by 2 bases, with 20 bases between. CDR1 and CDR2 (germline): LGHDT, YNNKEL (reference sequence). CDR3 sequence reads: CASSQLKGRLTLTDTQYF. The CDR3 bases are TGTGCCAGCAGCCAACTAAAAGGCCGACTTACCCTCACAGATACGCAGTATTTT.

The CDR3 spells CASSSRGPAGELFF. The CDR3 DNA follows: TGTGCCAGCAGTAGCAGGGGGCCTGCCGGGGAGCTGTTTTTT. This chain connects TRBV6-5 to TRBJ2-2; 8 positions agree with TRBD1. The germline CDR1 and CDR2 sequences are MNHEY and SVGAGI. The CDR3 is made up of 14 amino acids. J gave up 6 bases and V 5 bases, and 5 bases lay outside the gene matches.

The J gene is TRBJ2-3, the V gene TRBV24-1; TRBD2 matches 13 bases. Germline V gene sequence: CDR1 KGHDR, CDR2 SFDVKD. There are 18 residues in the CDR3. V gave up 2 bases and J gave up 5 bases; unmatched junction bases: 9. CDR3 residues: CATSDSGLAGRGRDTQYF. The CDR3 DNA is TGTGCCACCAGTGATTCGGGACTAGCGGGGAGGGGGAGAGATACGCAGTATTTT.

The chain joins TRBV6-5 to TRBJ1-1; no clear D. Germline CDR1 is MNHEY and CDR2 is SVGAGI. Trimming took off 0 bases at V and 11 bases at J, with 16 bases between the two ends. This CDR3 comprises 14 residues. The CDR3 loop is CASSYSMGDGYAFF. The DNA of the CDR3 is TGTGCCAGCAGTTACTCGATGGGAGACGGGTATGCTTTCTTT.

The V and J genes are TRBV5-1 and TRBJ2-7, with D possibly matching TRBD2 (5 bases). V dropped 4 bases and J dropped 0 bases, with 20 bases sitting between them. The CDR3 has 17 amino acids. Germline CDR1 is SGHRS and CDR2 is YFSETQ. CDR3 in amino acids: CASSPYGYPGSSYEQYF. Written as DNA, the CDR3 is TGCGCCAGCAGCCCCTACGGCTATCCGGGAAGCTCCTACGAGCAGTACTTC.

V gene TRBV2 combines with J gene TRBJ2-2, with TRBD2 matching over 7 bases. Germline CDR1 SNHLY, CDR2 FYNNEI. The CDR3 has 18 residues. V gave up 4 bases and J gave up 7 bases; unmatched junction bases: 18. The DNA of the CDR3 is TGTGCCAGCAGTGGCCCACTCGGGACTATGCATAGGGGCGGGGAGCTGTTTTTT. Protein product: CASSGPLGTMHRGGELFF.

The DNA for the CDR3 is TGTGCCAGTAGTGCCCTTCGGGACTATGGCTACACCTTC. This sequence encodes CASSALRDYGYTF. The chain carries TRBV19 and TRBJ1-2; D unresolved. The CDR3 has 13 residues. CDR1 LNHDA and CDR2 SQIVND come from the germline V gene (reference sequence). V was shortened by 5 bases and J by 3 bases, with 10 bases between the two germline ends.

J is TRBJ2-1 and V is TRBV7-8, with 8 bases lining up with TRBD1. Unmatched junction bases numbered 4, after V lost 5 bases and J lost 10 bases. CDR3 size: 12 residues. Per the germline V gene, CDR1 is SGHVS and CDR2 is FQNEAQ. This CDR3 reads CASSDRGVEQFF. The CDR3 DNA is TGTGCCAGCAGCGACAGGGGAGTCGAGCAGTTCTTC.

V is TRBV11-2 and J is TRBJ1-2, with 10 bases that match TRBD1. Germline V gene lookup returns CDR1 SGHAT and CDR2 FQNNGV. This CDR3 is 15 amino acids long. V lost 5 bases, J lost 6 bases, and 9 bases stayed unmatched. The CDR3 DNA reads as TGTGCCAGCAGCGGCCGACAGGGGGCTGAACATGGCTACACCTTC. It specifies CASSGRQGAEHGYTF.

This clone was counted many times. The V and J genes are TRBV11-3 and TRBJ2-7; 10 positions agree with TRBD1. The CDR3 length is 14 residues. Germline V gene data show CDR1 as SGHNT and CDR2 as YENEEA. With 3 bases clipped from V and 7 bases from J, the junction kept 6 bases outside the gene matches. CDR3 amino acids: CASSLRQGAREQYF. The CDR3 nucleotides read TGTGCCAGCAGCTTGAGACAGGGGGCTCGAGAGCAGTACTTC.

This chain connects TRBV29-1 to TRBJ2-7, with 8 bases lining up with TRBD2. The CDR3 length is 14 residues. The germline gives CDR1 SQVTM, CDR2 ANQGSEA. The ends lost 4 bases at V and 6 bases at J; junction bases unmatched: 11. DNA for the CDR3: TGCAGCGTTGGCCCCGCGCTAGCGGGTGCCGAGCAGTACTTC. Translation gives CSVGPALAGAEQYF.

This chain links TRBV12-5 with TRBJ1-1, with 8 bases identical to TRBD1. Germline V gives CDR1 LGHNT, CDR2 FRNRAP. V shed 5 bases and J 2 bases; nucleotides not matched to a gene: 7. This CDR3 comprises 15 residues. DNA of the CDR3: TGTGCTAGTGGTCTCCACAGGGGGGCTAACACTGAAGCTTTCTTT. Its protein is CASGLHRGANTEAFF. Full variable domain (remainder filled in from reference TRBV12-5 and TRBJ1-1): DARVTQTPRHKVTEMGQEVTMRCQPILGHNTVFWYRQTMMQGLELLAYFRNRAPLDDSGMPKDRFSAEMPDATLATLKIQPSEPRDSAVYFCASGLHRGANTEAFFGQGTRLTVV.

The V and J genes are TRBV7-2 and TRBJ1-1; TRBD1 matches at 9 bases. Germline assignment: CDR1 SGHTA and CDR2 FQGNSA. With V trimmed by 4 bases and J by 4 bases, 7 bases remained unmatched. This CDR3 has 15 residues. CDR3 nucleotides: TGTGCCAGCAGCTGGGGACAGGGAGGGATCACTGAAGCTTTCTTT. This encodes CASSWGQGGITEAFF.

The sample holds one count of this clone. The rearrangement links TRBV27 to TRBJ2-3; no reliable D call. This CDR3 is 15 amino acids long. V dropped 7 bases and J dropped 0 bases, with 14 bases sitting between them. Germline CDR1 MNHEY, CDR2 SMNVEV (reference sequence). This CDR3 is CASTMVSWSTDTQYF. CDR3 DNA: TGTGCCAGCACTATGGTATCGTGGAGCACAGATACGCAGTATTTT.

The V call is TRBV11-2, the J call TRBJ2-1, with 13 bases lining up with TRBD2. Germline V gene sequence: CDR1 SGHAT, CDR2 FQNNGV. Losses at the gene ends were 4 bases for V and 7 bases for J; bases not matched to a gene: 7. CDR3 length equals 16 residues. DNA for the CDR3: TGTGCCAGCAGCTCCAGGACTAGCGGGAGTTTAAATGAGCAGTTCTTC. Translated, it gives CASSSRTSGSLNEQFF. The whole variable domain, filled in from reference TRBV11-2 and TRBJ2-1, reads EAGVAQSPRYKIIEKRQSVAFWCNPISGHATLYWYQQILGQGPKLLIQFQNNGVVDDSQLPKDRFSAERLKGVDSTLKIQPAKLEDSAVYLCASSSRTSGSLNEQFFGPGTRLTVL.

The chain couples TRBV19 to TRBJ1-4; 7 positions match TRBD1. V shed 4 bases and J 3 bases; nucleotides not matched to a gene: 8. Per the germline V gene, CDR1 is LNHDA and CDR2 is SQIVND (reference sequence). The CDR3 is 16 amino acids. CDR3: CASSRNYRGSNEKLFF. The CDR3 bases are TGTGCCAGTAGTAGGAACTACAGGGGTTCTAATGAAAAACTGTTTTTT.

The chain carries TRBV5-1 and TRBJ2-7; D unresolved. CDR3 size: 15 residues. Germline assignment: CDR1 SGHRS and CDR2 YFSETQ. The V and J ends lost 0 bases and 0 bases respectively, with 10 bases between them. CDR3 coding DNA: TGCGCCAGCAGCTTGGCGTCTTTCAGCTCCTACGAGCAGTACTTC. It translates to CASSLASFSSYEQYF.